Listed below are T cell receptor beta chains from one sample, sequenced in a study of preoperative IRX-2 immunotherapy in early breast cancer. Some clones are missing from TCRdb's copy, which holds only in-frame ones; the method was immunoSEQ multiplex PCR. The sample shows about 3,300 clones, more than 75% of them seen only once. The input for sequencing was tumor tissue, taken after IRX-2 immunotherapy. Source of these receptors: a human donor with breast cancer. The CDR3 runs from the conserved cysteine through the conserved F or W.

cdr3_aa: CASSFQSYTEAFF; v_call: TRBV7-2
cdr3_aa: CASSPGLAGTYEQYF; v_call: TRBV1
cdr3_aa: CASSLQPPRPQHF; v_call: TRBV28
cdr3_aa: CASSIRTSGSDEQYF; v_call: TRBV11-3
cdr3_aa: CASSLVAGSHNEQFF; v_call: TRBV11-3
cdr3_aa: CASSDRILYEQYF; v_call: TRBV6-8
cdr3_aa: CASSLGTHSYNEQFF; v_call: TRBV18
cdr3_aa: CAWSLPPGTGELFF; v_call: TRBV30
cdr3_aa: CASFSGVGTDTQYF; v_call: TRBV5-1
cdr3_aa: CASSPHGGSGGPDTQYF; v_call: TRBV19
cdr3_aa: CASSYRGLNNEQFF; v_call: TRBV6-8